These 24 T cell receptor beta chains originate from one sample sequenced in a study of blood T cell repertoires in COVID-19. TCRdb's copy holds only in-frame clones and misses some; the assay was immunoSEQ multiplex PCR. The sample lists around 290,000 clones; 70% to 90% were seen once. The sample was PBMCs or T cells enriched from blood (not recorded which). Source of these receptors: a young woman who had recovered from COVID-19.

The chain uses TRBV5-5 and TRBJ1-2; 7 bases align to TRBD1. The CDR3 sequence is 15 residues long. J gave up 4 bases and V 4 bases, and 10 bases lay outside the gene matches. Germline V gene data show CDR1 as SGHKS and CDR2 as YYEKEE (reference sequence). The chain's CDR3 is CASSQTFDRVYGYTF. In nucleotides, the CDR3 is TGTGCCAGCAGCCAAACCTTCGACAGGGTCTATGGCTACACCTTC.

The chain carries TRBV11-1 and TRBJ1-1; TRBD1 agrees at 7 bases. In germline, CDR1 is SGHAT, CDR2 FQDESV (reference sequence). After removal of 3 bases from V and 1 base from J, the junction contained 8 bases not matched to a gene. The CDR3 runs 16 residues. The CDR3: CASSFETGTRNTEAFF. The CDR3 coding sequence is TGTGCCAGCAGCTTTGAGACAGGGACGCGGAACACTGAAGCTTTCTTT.

The J gene is TRBJ2-2, the V gene TRBV27; TRBD1 matches at 11 bases. The CDR3 has 15 residues. Unmatched junction bases numbered 5, after V lost 5 bases and J lost 6 bases. Germline V gene sequence: CDR1 MNHEY, CDR2 SMNVEV (reference sequence). The chain's CDR3 is CASSPRDRGAGELFF. CDR3 coding DNA: TGTGCCAGCAGTCCCCGGGACAGGGGGGCCGGGGAGCTGTTTTTT.

This clone showed up just once. The chain combines TRBV19 with TRBJ2-2; 11 bases agree with TRBD2. Germline CDR1 reads LNHDA; CDR2 reads SQIVND (reference sequence). After removal of 7 bases from V and 4 bases from J, the junction contained 8 bases not matched to a gene. The CDR3 runs 16 residues. The CDR3 region has the DNA TGTGCCAGTATCAAAAGACTAGCGGGGTCCACCGGGGAGCTGTTTTTT. Protein sequence: CASIKRLAGSTGELFF.

The rearrangement links TRBV9 to TRBJ1-6; tentatively, D is TRBD1 (6 bases). V lost 0 bases and J lost 7, with 11 bases in between. CDR3 length: 15 residues. The germline V gene has CDR1 SGDLS and CDR2 YYNGEE. The CDR3 DNA follows: TGTGCCAGCAGCGTAGTGGGGGCAGGGAATTCACCCCTCCACTTT. Protein product: CASSVVGAGNSPLHF. Supplemented by reference TRBV9 and TRBJ1-6, the full variable domain reads DSGVTQTPKHLITATGQRVTLRCSPRSGDLSVYWYQQSLDQGLQFLIQYYNGEERAKGNILERFSAQQFPDLHSELNLSSLELGDSALYFCASSVVGAGNSPLHFGNGTRLTVT.

The rearrangement links TRBV3-1 (or the pseudogene TRBV3-2) to TRBJ2-1; TRBD2 matches 12 bases. The ends lost 5 bases at V and 4 bases at J; junction bases unmatched: 12. Looked up from germline, CDR1 is LGHDT and CDR2 is YNNKEL (reference sequence). There are 18 residues in the CDR3. The CDR3 DNA sequence: TGTGCCAGCAGCAAAGGACTAGCGGGACTTAGGGGTTACAATGAGCAGTTCTTC. It translates to CASSKGLAGLRGYNEQFF.

A few counts support this clone. This chain connects TRBV19 to TRBJ1-5, with no clear D. The V and J ends lost 4 bases and 2 bases respectively, with 9 bases between them. The germline gives CDR1 LNHDA, CDR2 SQIVND (reference sequence). The CDR3 covers 14 residues. The CDR3: CASSTGLGNQPQHF. The CDR3 DNA reads as TGTGCCAGTAGTACGGGGTTAGGCAATCAGCCCCAGCATTTT.

The chain links TRBV19 to TRBJ2-7; D unresolved. Germline CDR1 is LNHDA and CDR2 is SQIVND (reference sequence). The CDR3 extends over 9 amino acids. Trimming pared 9 bases from V and 5 bases from J, leaving 5 bases between. CDR3 DNA sequence: TGTGCCAGGAGAGACGAGCAGTACTTC. This encodes CARRDEQYF. The whole variable domain, remainder taken from reference TRBV19 and TRBJ2-7, is DGGITQSPKYLFRKEGQNVTLSCEQNLNHDAMYWYRQDPGQGLRLIYYSQIVNDFQKGDIAEGYSVSREKKESFPLTVTSAQKNPTAFYLCARRDEQYFGPGTRLTVT.

This rearrangement joins TRBV6-5 to TRBJ2-5, with TRBD1 matching over 7 bases. The J segment lost 5 bases and the V segment lost 9 bases, leaving 12 bases of the junction unmatched. There are 14 residues in the CDR3. Germline values: CDR1 MNHEY, CDR2 SVGAGI. Written as DNA, the CDR3 is TGTGCCAGTCCCCGGACAGGACAAGTGGAGACCCAGTACTTC. As protein: CASPRTGQVETQYF.

Details on this clone: Additional DNA sequences in this sample encode the identical CDR3. CDR3 amino acids: CASSLRGVGTDTQYF. In DNA, the CDR3 is TGCGCCAGCTCTCTGCGGGGGGTAGGCACAGATACGCAGTATTTT. V is TRBV5-1 and J is TRBJ2-3, with 8 bases fitting TRBD2. The CDR3 spans 15 residues. With V trimmed by 7 bases and J by 1 base, 8 bases remained unmatched. Germline CDR1 and CDR2: SGHRS and YFSETQ.

The genes are TRBV10-3 and TRBJ1-2; D is unresolved. Trimming left V 8 bases short and J 1 base short, with 11 bases between. The CDR3 runs to 13 residues. Germline loops: CDR1 ENHRY, CDR2 SYGVKD. As DNA, the CDR3 is TGTGCCATCCGGCCGGAGGTTAACTATGGCTACACCTTC. Translating it yields CAIRPEVNYGYTF.

The gene calls are TRBV29-1 and TRBJ1-1, with 8 bases that match TRBD1. The CDR3 is 12 residues long. J lost 4 bases, V lost 7 bases, and 5 bases had no gene match. Germline loops: CDR1 SQVTM, CDR2 ANQGSEA. CDR3 sequence (DNA): TGCAGCGGCGCAGGGGGCGGCACTGAAGCTTTCTTT. This translates into CSGAGGGTEAFF. The complete variable domain, with remaining parts taken from reference TRBV29-1 and TRBJ1-1, reads SAVISQKPSRDICQRGTSLTIQCQVDSQVTMMFWYRQQPGQSLTLIATANQGSEATYESGFVIDKFPISRPNLTFSTLTVSNMSPEDSSIYLCSGAGGGTEAFFGQGTRLTVV.

This sequence joins TRBV2 and TRBJ1-1; no clear D gene. The ends were cut back, 2 bases at V and 1 base at J, with 11 bases in the middle. From germline, CDR1 is SNHLY and CDR2 FYNNEI. The CDR3 totals 15 residues. The CDR3, as DNA: TGTGCCAGCAGTGAATATCCCTATGGGAACACTGAAGCTTTCTTT. This gives the protein CASSEYPYGNTEAFF.

J is TRBJ2-2 and V is TRBV6-4; D unclear. There are 14 residues in the CDR3. The germline V gene encodes CDR1 MRHNA and CDR2 SNTAGT. V was pared by 6 bases and J by 5 bases, with 13 bases between. CDR3 loop: CASSRVGLTGELFF. CDR3 DNA sequence: TGTGCCAGCAGCCGGGTCGGTTTGACCGGGGAGCTGTTTTTT.

V and J are TRBV27 and TRBJ2-2; D is uncertain. Germline assignment: CDR1 MNHEY and CDR2 SMNVEV (reference sequence). The CDR3 length is 13 residues. With 3 bases removed from V and 6 bases from J, the gap between germline ends came to 8 bases. The CDR3 region is CASSFTPPGELFF. In nucleotides, the CDR3 is TGTGCCAGCAGTTTTACTCCCCCCGGGGAGCTGTTTTTT.

The chain couples TRBV25-1 to TRBJ1-6, with 7 nucleotides matching TRBD1. In germline, CDR1 is MGHDK, CDR2 SYGVNS. This CDR3 has 12 residues. V dropped 9 bases and J dropped 13; count of bases not matched to a gene: 9. Written as DNA, the CDR3 is TGTGCCAGTCGGGACAGTCAGTTTCCCCTCCACTTT. As protein: CASRDSQFPLHF.

The CDR3 is CSVRGSLPVGEAFF. The CDR3, as DNA: TGCAGCGTCCGAGGGTCTTTACCGGTGGGGGAAGCTTTCTTT. The J gene is TRBJ1-1, the V gene TRBV29-1; no reliable D call. Germline V gene sequence: CDR1 SQVTM, CDR2 ANQGSEA. CDR3 size: 14 residues. V lost 6 bases, J lost 8 bases, and 22 bases lay in between.

The chain has TRBV28 and TRBJ1-5; D is perhaps TRBD1 (6 bases). The germline V and J ends were trimmed by 4 bases and 5 bases, with 18 bases remaining between them. The CDR3 is made up of 16 amino acids. Germline lookup yields CDR1 MDHEN and CDR2 SYDVKM. The CDR3 spells CASSSPSFGGHQPQHF. Here the CDR3 DNA reads TGTGCCAGCAGTTCTCCCTCTTTTGGGGGCCATCAGCCCCAGCATTTT.

This chain joins TRBV5-4 and TRBJ2-3, with 8 nucleotides matching TRBD2. Trimming at V came to 4 bases and at J to 3 bases, leaving 10 bases not matched to a gene. The CDR3 is 16 amino acids. In germline, CDR1 is SGHNT, CDR2 YYREEE (reference sequence). The CDR3 loop is CASSLGGAGRTDTQYF. The CDR3 DNA reads as TGTGCCAGCAGCCTCGGGGGGGCAGGGCGTACAGATACGCAGTATTTT. The full variable domain, with the rest looked up from reference TRBV5-4 and TRBJ2-3, is ETGVTQSPTHLIKTRGQQVTLRCSSQSGHNTVSWYQQALGQGPQFIFQYYREEENGRGNFPPRFSGLQFPNYSSELNVNALELDDSALYLCASSLGGAGRTDTQYFGPGTRLTVL.

The CDR3 sequence: CASSLGALPSYEQYF. The CDR3, as DNA: TGTGCCAGCAGCTTAGGGGCTCTTCCCTCCTACGAGCAGTACTTC. The V call is TRBV7-2, the J call TRBJ2-7; D ambiguous. Trimming removed 1 base from V and 0 bases from J, with 10 bases in between. Germline V gene lookup returns CDR1 SGHTA and CDR2 FQGNSA. The CDR3 is made up of 15 amino acids.

This clone was detected a few times. This sequence joins TRBV4-3 and TRBJ1-2; D gene ambiguous. Deletions cut 0 bases from V and 4 bases from J, with 15 bases between. This CDR3 has 16 residues. Germline values: CDR1 LGHNA, CDR2 YSLEER. For the CDR3, the DNA is TGCGCCAGCAGCCAAGATGTGCCCCCAAGCTCCTATGGCTACACCTTC. Protein product: CASSQDVPPSSYGYTF.

This chain uses TRBV29-1 with TRBJ2-1, with 7 positions matching TRBD1. Germline V gene sequence: CDR1 SQVTM, CDR2 ANQGSEA. This CDR3 comprises 13 residues. V lost 5 bases, J lost 4 bases, and 5 bases stayed unmatched. In DNA, the CDR3 is TGCAGCGTTACTGACAGGGTTTACAATGAGCAGTTCTTC. This translates into CSVTDRVYNEQFF.

This chain uses TRBV3-1 (or the pseudogene TRBV3-2) with TRBJ2-1, with D possibly TRBD2 on 5 matching bases. The CDR3 length is 15 residues. Trimming left V 0 bases short and J 9 bases short, with 15 bases between. Germline V gives CDR1 LGHDT, CDR2 YNNKEL (reference sequence). The CDR3 DNA follows: TGTGCCAGCAGCCAAGAGAGGGTCCTAGCCAGTGAGCAGTTCTTC. Its protein product is CASSQERVLASEQFF.

The rearrangement joins TRBV7-9 to TRBJ1-1; the match to TRBD1 covers 7 bases. The germline gives CDR1 SEHNR, CDR2 FQNEAQ (reference sequence). Trimming removed 5 bases from V and 8 bases from J; junction bases left unmatched: 11. This CDR3 has 14 amino acids. CDR3 DNA: TGTGCCAGCAGCGTTGGCCTTCCGGGACAGGAAGCTTTCTTT. It is translated as CASSVGLPGQEAFF.